These T cell receptor beta chains were read from a single sample in a study of human thymus T cells. Here immunoSEQ multiplex PCR was the method, and the copy in TCRdb shows in-frame clones only, minus some. The sample includes 57,000 or so clones, 94% of them seen just once. The sequenced sample was blood. The receptors come from a boy under three years old with a congenital heart defect but otherwise immunologically healthy. The CDR3 runs from the conserved cysteine through the conserved F or W. Fields, in order: CDR3 protein, CDR3 DNA, D gene, clone size, V gene, J gene. The D gene is left open where the match is weak. The size of a clone is reported for some rows only, either as once, few or many, or as a class for expanded clones.

CASSLAGSGNTIYF,TGCGCCAGCAGCTTGGCCGGCTCTGGAAACACCATATATTTT,NA,once,TRBV5-1,TRBJ1-3
CASSQDSSGGPTDTQYF,TGTGCCAGCAGCCAAGACTCTAGCGGGGGCCCCACAGATACGCAGTATTTT,TRBD2,NA,TRBV4-2,TRBJ2-3
CASSVAGGFTGELFF,TGTGCCAGCAGTGTAGCGGGGGGGTTCACCGGGGAGCTGTTTTTT,TRBD2,NA,TRBV7-2,TRBJ2-2
CASSPGSYEQYF,TGTGCCAGCAGCCCCGGCTCCTACGAGCAGTACTTC,NA,NA,TRBV7-2,TRBJ2-7
CASSLGLATDTQYF,TGCGCCAGCAGCTTGGGACTAGCGACAGATACGCAGTATTTT,TRBD2,NA,TRBV5-1,TRBJ2-3
CAWSGGSYNEQFF,TGTGCCTGGTCGGGGGGCTCCTACAATGAGCAGTTCTTC,TRBD2,NA,TRBV30,TRBJ2-1
CASSSSPTGTNYGYTF,TGTGCCAGCAGCTCTTCCCCGACAGGAACTAACTATGGCTACACCTTC,NA,NA,TRBV28,TRBJ1-2
CASSEQGHSTEAFF,TGTGCCAGCAGTGAACAGGGTCACTCCACTGAAGCTTTCTTT,NA,NA,TRBV6-1,TRBJ1-1
CASRSGTGRSPLHF,TGTGCCAGCAGATCCGGGACAGGGCGCTCACCCCTCCACTTT,TRBD1,NA,TRBV7-2,TRBJ1-6
CASSFVSGRAGEQYF,TGTGCCAGCAGCTTTGTTAGCGGGAGGGCCGGCGAGCAGTACTTC,TRBD2,NA,TRBV7-8,TRBJ2-7
CASSSTRGTEAFF,TGTGCCAGCAGCTCAACCCGGGGGACTGAAGCTTTCTTT,NA,NA,TRBV6-5,TRBJ1-1
CASSLALGVAKNIQYF,TGTGCCAGCAGCTTAGCGCTGGGGGTGGCCAAAAACATTCAGTACTTC,NA,NA,TRBV5-4,TRBJ2-4
CAISTSGVPYEQYF,TGTGCCATCAGTACGTCCGGGGTTCCCTACGAGCAGTACTTC,NA,NA,TRBV10-3,TRBJ2-7
CASSGRGRDTEAFF,TGTGCCAGTAGTGGTCGGGGGCGGGACACTGAAGCTTTCTTT,NA,NA,TRBV19,TRBJ1-1
CASSPNSPGANVLTF,TGTGCCAGCAGTCCTAACTCCCCTGGGGCCAACGTCCTGACTTTC,NA,NA,TRBV7-8,TRBJ2-6
CASSVSGRSYEQYF,TGTGCCAGCAGCGTTAGCGGACGCTCCTACGAGCAGTACTTC,NA,NA,TRBV9,TRBJ2-7
CASSTSAGAEVYGYTF,TGTGCCAGCTCAACAAGTGCGGGGGCGGAGGTCTATGGCTACACCTTC,NA,NA,TRBV7-9,TRBJ1-2
CASSERVRGTGELFF,TGCGCCAGCAGTGAGAGGGTGAGGGGCACCGGGGAGCTGTTTTTT,NA,NA,TRBV10-1,TRBJ2-2
CSVERGQAYNEQFF,TGCAGCGTTGAAAGGGGGCAGGCGTACAATGAGCAGTTCTTC,TRBD1,NA,TRBV29-1,TRBJ2-1
CSARPEETQYF,TGCAGTGCTAGACCCGAAGAGACCCAGTACTTC,NA,NA,TRBV20-1,TRBJ2-5
CASSLSYSNQPQHF,TGTGCCAGCAGTTTGAGCTATAGCAATCAGCCCCAGCATTTT,NA,once,TRBV27,TRBJ1-5
CASSFGQLVYNEQFF,TGTGCCAGCAGCTTTGGACAGTTAGTCTACAATGAGCAGTTCTTC,NA,NA,TRBV7-2,TRBJ2-1
CAISESTGAEAFF,TGTGCCATCAGTGAGTCGACAGGGGCTGAAGCTTTCTTT,TRBD1,NA,TRBV10-3,TRBJ1-1
CASSTLGLAGSSGELFF,TGTGCCAGTAGTACCCTTGGACTAGCGGGAAGTTCCGGGGAGCTGTTTTTT,TRBD2,NA,TRBV19,TRBJ2-2
CAISAGRGQGDYEQYF,TGTGCCATCAGTGCGGGTCGGGGACAGGGGGACTACGAGCAGTACTTC,TRBD1,NA,TRBV10-3,TRBJ2-7
CAWIDRLGEQFF,TGTGCCTGGATTGACAGGTTAGGTGAGCAGTTCTTC,NA,NA,TRBV30,TRBJ2-1
CASGTSGRPPYNEQFF,TGTGCCAGTGGGACTAGCGGGAGGCCCCCCTACAATGAGCAGTTCTTC,TRBD2,NA,TRBV19,TRBJ2-1
CASSPMWLYEQYF,TGTGCCAGCAGTCCTATGTGGTTATACGAGCAGTACTTC,NA,NA,TRBV28,TRBJ2-7
CASSLDSSYEQYF,TGTGCCAGCAGTTTGGACAGCTCCTACGAGCAGTACTTC,NA,NA,TRBV27,TRBJ2-7
CASSSPPTYEQYF,TGTGCCAGCAGTTCGCCCCCCACCTACGAGCAGTACTTC,NA,once,TRBV27,TRBJ2-7
CASSLERAVGGVWFHGYTF,TGTGCCAGCAGCTTGGAAAGGGCGGTCGGGGGAGTATGGTTTCATGGCTACACCTTC,NA,NA,TRBV5-8,TRBJ1-2
CASEGGTGNLDYGYTF,TGTGCCAGTGAGGGGGGAACAGGGAACCTAGACTATGGCTACACCTTC,NA,NA,TRBV5-3,TRBJ1-2
CASGFEVWGASYGYTF,TGTGCTAGTGGTTTCGAGGTTTGGGGGGCAAGCTATGGCTACACCTTC,NA,NA,TRBV12-5,TRBJ1-2
CASSLSYLGGGLVTDTQYF,TGTGCCAGCAGCTTGTCATATCTCGGGGGGGGCCTAGTTACAGATACGCAGTATTTT,TRBD2,NA,TRBV5-8,TRBJ2-3
CASSQAGLSVDTQYF,TGTGCCAGCAGCCAAGCGGGGTTGAGCGTGGATACGCAGTATTTT,TRBD2,once,TRBV9,TRBJ2-3
CASSLRVTNQPQHF,TGTGCCAGTAGTCTAAGGGTAACCAATCAGCCCCAGCATTTT,NA,NA,TRBV19,TRBJ1-5
CASSSGDRKGETQYF,TGCGCCAGCAGCTCGGGGGACAGGAAAGGGGAGACCCAGTACTTC,TRBD1,NA,TRBV5-1,TRBJ2-5
CASSFGRPADTQYF,TGTGCCAGCAGCTTCGGACGACCCGCAGATACGCAGTATTTT,NA,once,TRBV7-3,TRBJ2-3
CSVSNSNQPQHF,TGCAGCGTTTCTAATAGCAATCAGCCCCAGCATTTT,NA,NA,TRBV29-1,TRBJ1-5
CASRVGQSYNEQFF,TGCGCCAGCAGAGTAGGACAGTCCTACAATGAGCAGTTCTTC,NA,NA,TRBV5-1,TRBJ2-1
CSAYTDTQYF,TGCAGTGCTTACACAGATACGCAGTATTTT,NA,once,TRBV20-1,TRBJ2-3
CASSRRDRPTNEKLFF,TGTGCCAGCAGCCGCCGGGACAGGCCTACTAATGAAAAACTGTTTTTT,TRBD1,NA,TRBV5-4,TRBJ1-4
CATSRDFGGGNQPQHF,TGTGCCACCAGCAGAGATTTTGGAGGCGGCAATCAGCCCCAGCATTTT,NA,NA,TRBV15,TRBJ1-5
CASSPVGAGANVLTF,TGTGCCAGCAGCCCAGTGGGGGCCGGGGCCAACGTCCTGACTTTC,NA,few,TRBV6-1,TRBJ2-6
CASSPALAGAGELFF,TGTGCCAGCAGCCCCGCACTAGCGGGAGCCGGGGAGCTGTTTTTT,TRBD2,once,TRBV5-4,TRBJ2-2